This TCR beta chain emerged from a study of post-analysis software for immune sequencing data. Overall study: Clinical courses comprised relapsing-remitting, secondary progressive and progressive-relapsing multiple sclerosis. Broader study findings: Roughly five TRBV segments, including TRBV5-6, TRBV5-1 and TRBV20-1, were more frequent in patients than controls.

The TCR beta cDNA libraries carried unique molecular identifiers. Researchers reported roughly 0.5 million cDNA molecules coming from around 1 to 10 million T cells. TCRdb itself ran the PCR reads through MiXCR, one entry per CDR3 protein. The data show 750,000 to 950,000 distinct CDR3 sequences, with roughly half seen just once and approximately 4.4% held by the top ten. In regard to this clonotype: Its antigen is not identified.

Unmatched junction bases numbered 10, after V lost 1 base and J lost 11 bases. CDR3 length: 13 residues. Germline CDR1 is DFQATT and CDR2 is SNEGSKA (reference sequence). This TCR was recovered from a girl between 10 and 17 years old with multiple sclerosis. The sequenced sample was blood. The V gene is TRBV20-1, the J gene TRBJ2-5, with 7 bases aligning to TRBD2. CDR3 protein: CSARADYLGGQYF. CDR3 nucleotide sequence: TGCAGTGCTAGAGCTGATTACCTGGGGGGGCAGTACTTC.